This TCR beta chain was captured by sequencing in a study of cytomegalovirus exposure and HLA in healthy donors. Concerning this clone itself: Its target is not known.

The PCR had 60 Vbeta and 13 Jbeta primers. Profiled with immunoSEQ multiplex PCR; TCRdb holds only in-frame clones, not every one. The sample lists tens of thousands of clones, about four fifths occurring once. This CDR3 is 15 amino acids long. Trimming took 6 bases from V and 1 from J, leaving 16 bases between them. Germline CDR1 SEHNR, CDR2 FQNEAQ (reference sequence). Donors consisted of healthy bone marrow donors. Notes on the study in general: TCR association rates varied by HLA locus in a later analysis, with DRB1 highest and HLA-C lowest.

Sequences were obtained from PBMCs. The chain joins TRBV7-9 to TRBJ2-7; D perhaps matches TRBD1 (6 bases). This clonotype originated in a woman in her thirties or forties in good health and CMV-seropositive. In DNA, the CDR3 is TGTGCCAGCAGACGTCAGGGGCGCGGATCCTACGAGCAGTACTTC. Protein: CASRRQGRGSYEQYF.